These 5 T cell receptor beta chains were sequenced from one sample in a study of read filtering for tumor transcriptome and immune sequencing. From 300 to 400 ng of RNA, a library with molecular barcoded alpha/delta and beta/gamma adaptors was made. TCRdb fed the reads into MiXCR, producing one record per CDR3 protein. The table lists 94,000 or so distinct CDR3 sequences, approximately 13% of them singletons. The sequencing input was a population of CD138-negative cells sorted from bone marrow. The receptors stem from a donor aged 40 or over with multiple myeloma.

This clonotype came up many times. V usage is TRBV29-1 and J usage is TRBJ2-1, with TRBD2 matching 7 bases. Unmatched junction bases numbered 12, after V lost 6 bases and J lost 7 bases. Per the germline V gene, CDR1 is SQVTM and CDR2 is ANQGSEA. The CDR3 is 14 amino acids. Here the CDR3 reads CSVKSGKAVNEQFF. The CDR3 DNA sequence: TGCAGCGTGAAAAGCGGGAAGGCCGTAAATGAGCAGTTCTTC.

This clonotype counts as medium-sized. The rearrangement uses TRBV7-9 and TRBJ1-6; D may be TRBD1 (6 bases). Germline CDR1 and CDR2: SEHNR and FQNEAQ (reference sequence). V was shortened by 2 bases and J by 8 bases, with 10 bases between the two germline ends. The CDR3 sequence is 14 residues long. DNA of the CDR3: TGTGCCAGCAGCTTACTCGAGGGGGATTCACCCCTCCACTTT. Its protein product is CASSLLEGDSPLHF.

This clonotype was observed many times. The rearrangement uses TRBV14 and TRBJ2-1; D unclear. Per germline, CDR1 SGHDN and CDR2 FVKESK. The V and J ends lost 1 base and 0 bases respectively, with 4 bases between them. The CDR3 has 14 residues. For the CDR3, the DNA is TGTGCCAGCAGCCAAGGGCGCTCCTACAATGAGCAGTTCTTC. Translating it yields CASSQGRSYNEQFF.

This clonotype was recorded at least ten times. The CDR3 DNA follows: TGTGCCAGCAGCTTTTTTAGCGGGTTTGGCAATGAGCAGTTCTTC. Amino acids: CASSFFSGFGNEQFF. The chain combines TRBV7-2 with TRBJ2-1; TRBD2 matches at 7 bases. CDR1 and CDR2 from the germline V gene are SGHTA and FQGNSA. V shed 3 bases and J 6 bases; nucleotides not matched to a gene: 8. The CDR3 extends over 15 amino acids. The full variable domain, with the rest looked up from reference TRBV7-2 and TRBJ2-1, is GAGVSQSPSNKVTEKGKDVELRCDPISGHTALYWYRQSLGQGLEFLIYFQGNSAPDKSGLPSDRFSAERTGGSVSTLTIQRTQQEDSAVYLCASSFFSGFGNEQFFGPGTRLTVL.

This clonotype was seen repeatedly, ten times or more. The CDR3 loop is CASSLRGGTSGKEQFF. The CDR3, as DNA: TGTGCCAGCAGCTTAAGAGGCGGGACTAGCGGGAAAGAGCAGTTCTTC. V and J are TRBV7-3 and TRBJ2-1, with 13 positions matching TRBD2. Unmatched junction bases numbered 7, after V lost 1 base and J lost 10 bases. Germline CDR1 SGHTA, CDR2 FQGTGA. The CDR3 totals 16 residues.